This entry features one TCR beta chain sequence. These data belong to a study of blood T cell repertoires in COVID-19. Across the whole study: From T cells, B-cell-depleted T cells, or PBMCs came the material, which was cDNA or gDNA.

Per the authors' pipeline: Counts of nucleated cells, estimated from reference gene primer amplification, were obtained. TCRdb's table, derived via immunoSEQ multiplex PCR, lists solely in-frame clones and lacks some. V, J and clone size are taken as reported in that table, and D and trimming were inferred from the DNA itself. The top ten hold around 4.1% of the sample, which has roughly 100,000 clones, 85% seen once. The sequencing sample was made of peripheral blood. The TCR originated in a man in his fifties or sixties with acute or convalescent COVID-19.

CDR3: CASSTPGTSYNEQFF. The CDR3 DNA sequence: TGTGCCAGCAGCACCCCCGGGACTAGCTACAATGAGCAGTTCTTC. J is TRBJ2-1 and V is TRBV7-2; 8 positions match TRBD2. Trimming cost V 5 bases and J 3 bases; bases outside gene matches: 6. Germline lookup yields CDR1 SGHTA and CDR2 FQGNSA. This CDR3 region has 15 residues.